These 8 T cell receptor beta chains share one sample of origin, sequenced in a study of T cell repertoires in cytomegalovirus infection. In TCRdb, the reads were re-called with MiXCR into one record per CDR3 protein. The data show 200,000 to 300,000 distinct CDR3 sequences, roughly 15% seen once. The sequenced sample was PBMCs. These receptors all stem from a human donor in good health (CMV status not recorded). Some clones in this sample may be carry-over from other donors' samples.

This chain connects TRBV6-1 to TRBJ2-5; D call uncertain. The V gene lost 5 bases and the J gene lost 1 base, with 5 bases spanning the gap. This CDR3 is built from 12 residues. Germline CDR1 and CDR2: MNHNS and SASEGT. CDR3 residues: CASSPRQETQYF. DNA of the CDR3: TGTGCCAGCAGTCCCCGCCAAGAGACCCAGTACTTC.

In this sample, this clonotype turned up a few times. CDR3 in DNA: TGTGCCAGCAGTTTTGGGACAGCCGCTTCGACAGCTTTCTTT. Its protein is CASSFGTAASTAFF. This chain connects TRBV28 to TRBJ1-1, with TRBD1 matching over 7 bases. This CDR3 region has 14 residues. The germline CDR1 and CDR2 sequences are MDHEN and SYDVKM. J gave up 10 bases and V 3 bases, and 11 bases lay outside the gene matches.

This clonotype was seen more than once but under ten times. The CDR3 loop reads CSASSGPAGAETQYF. Here the CDR3 DNA reads TGCAGTGCTTCTTCCGGGCCTGCCGGCGCGGAGACCCAGTACTTC. The chain couples TRBV20-1 to TRBJ2-5, with D uncertain. The V gene's germline CDR1 is DFQATT and CDR2 SNEGSKA (reference sequence). The CDR3 totals 15 residues. Deletions cut 5 bases from V and 5 bases from J, with 21 bases between.

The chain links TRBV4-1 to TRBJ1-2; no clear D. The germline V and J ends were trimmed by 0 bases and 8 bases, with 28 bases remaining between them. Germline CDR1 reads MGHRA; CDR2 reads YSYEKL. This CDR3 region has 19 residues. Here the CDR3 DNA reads TGCGCCAGCAGCCAAGAGCTCAGTCGGGCCGCGGGCAACCTATTCGGCTACACCTTC. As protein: CASSQELSRAAGNLFGYTF.

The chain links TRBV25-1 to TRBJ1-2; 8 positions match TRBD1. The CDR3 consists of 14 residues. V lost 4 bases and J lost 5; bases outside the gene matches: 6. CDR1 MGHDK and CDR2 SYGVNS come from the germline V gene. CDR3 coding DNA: TGTGCCAGCAGTGGGGGGACAGGTCGGTATGGCTACACCTTC. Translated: CASSGGTGRYGYTF.

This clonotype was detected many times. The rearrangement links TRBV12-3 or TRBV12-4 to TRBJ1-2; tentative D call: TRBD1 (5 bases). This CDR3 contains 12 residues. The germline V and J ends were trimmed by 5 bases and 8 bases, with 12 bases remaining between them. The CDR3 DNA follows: TGTGCCAGCAGTCTCGGGGCGCCGGGCTACACCTTC. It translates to CASSLGAPGYTF.

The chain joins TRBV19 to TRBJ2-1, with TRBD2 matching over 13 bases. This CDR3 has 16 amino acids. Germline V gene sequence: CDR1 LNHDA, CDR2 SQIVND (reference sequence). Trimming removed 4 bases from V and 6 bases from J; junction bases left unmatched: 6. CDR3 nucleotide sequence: TGTGCCAGTAGTACCCTGAGACTAGCGGGAGGCAATGAGCAGTTCTTC. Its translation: CASSTLRLAGGNEQFF. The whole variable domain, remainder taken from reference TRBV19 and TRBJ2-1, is DGGITQSPKYLFRKEGQNVTLSCEQNLNHDAMYWYRQDPGQGLRLIYYSQIVNDFQKGDIAEGYSVSREKKESFPLTVTSAQKNPTAFYLCASSTLRLAGGNEQFFGPGTRLTVL.

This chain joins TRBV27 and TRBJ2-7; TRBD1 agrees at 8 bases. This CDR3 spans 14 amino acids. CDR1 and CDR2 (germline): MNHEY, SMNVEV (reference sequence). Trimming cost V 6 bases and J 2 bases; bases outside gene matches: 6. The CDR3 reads CASSIGQGPYEQYF. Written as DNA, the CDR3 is TGTGCCAGCAGCATTGGACAGGGCCCCTACGAGCAGTACTTC.